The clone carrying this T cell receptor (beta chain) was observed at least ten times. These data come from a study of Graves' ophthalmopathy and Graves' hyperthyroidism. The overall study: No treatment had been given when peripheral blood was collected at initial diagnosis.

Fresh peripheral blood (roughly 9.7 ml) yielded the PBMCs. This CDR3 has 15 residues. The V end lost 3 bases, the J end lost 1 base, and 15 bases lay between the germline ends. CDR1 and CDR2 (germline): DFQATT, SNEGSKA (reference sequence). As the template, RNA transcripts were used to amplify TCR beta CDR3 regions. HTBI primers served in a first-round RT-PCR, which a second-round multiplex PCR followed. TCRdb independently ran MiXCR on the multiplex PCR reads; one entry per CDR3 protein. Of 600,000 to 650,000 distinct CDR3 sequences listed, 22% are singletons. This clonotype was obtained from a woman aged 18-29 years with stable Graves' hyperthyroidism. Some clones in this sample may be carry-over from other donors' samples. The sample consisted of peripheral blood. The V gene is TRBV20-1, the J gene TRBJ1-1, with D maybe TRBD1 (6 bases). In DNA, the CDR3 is TGCAGTGCTAGTCTTACAGGGTTGACGAACACTGAAGCTTTCTTT. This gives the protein CSASLTGLTNTEAFF.